The clone carrying this TCR beta chain was counted at least ten times. What it binds is not known. RNA transcripts gave rise to amplified TCR beta CDR3 regions. Initially, a first-round RT-PCR of the TCR CDR3 employed the HTBI primer set. TCRdb used MiXCR to reprocess the multiplex PCR reads, holding one entry per CDR3 protein. The sample consists of approximately 570,000 distinct CDR3 sequences, just under 20% of them appearing once. This entry is derived from a study of T cells in Graves' hyperthyroidism and ophthalmopathy. The wider study: Prior to any treatment, at the point of initial diagnosis, peripheral blood was collected. Study-level points and caveats: Ophthalmopathy could be told apart from stable hyperthyroidism with a 13 V-J model. Most thyroid clonotypes expanded above 0.001 were also detected in blood.

This TCR came from a man aged 35-49 years with Graves' ophthalmopathy. Material for sequencing was blood.

CDR3 DNA sequence: TGTGCCAGCAGGAAGACTAGCGGGACAAGGGAGACCCAGTACTTC. Its translation: CASRKTSGTRETQYF. This rearrangement joins TRBV7-2 to TRBJ2-5; TRBD2 aligns across 11 bases. The CDR3 runs 15 residues. V lost 6 bases, J lost 5 bases, and 8 bases stayed unmatched. Germline V gene data show CDR1 as SGHTA and CDR2 as FQGNSA.